One sample yielded the 12 T cell receptor beta chains listed below, sequenced in a study of T cells in Graves' hyperthyroidism and ophthalmopathy (dated by TCRdb to between 2019 and 2020). To prepare the library, multiplex PCR was applied. The listed sequencing device is Illumina HiSeq 2000. The TCR beta CDR3 regions were amplified from RNA transcripts. A first-round RT-PCR of the TCR CDR3 used the HTBI primer set with the Qiagen OneStep RT-PCR kit. Using fastp at Q25 and MiXCR, TCRdb reprocessed the public reads and kept productive beta chains. Rows are combined by CDR3 protein, so each entry shows the most common genes and DNA. In all, the sample holds around 600,000 distinct CDR3 sequences, and 15% to 18% of those were seen once. Around 7.8% of the sample lies in the top ten. Material for sequencing was blood. Receptors were obtained from a woman aged 30 to 39 with Graves' hyperthyroidism.

This clonotype came up many times. CDR3 DNA: TGTGCCAGCAGCTTGGGGGTAGTAGACTACGAGCAGTACTTC. As protein: CASSLGVVDYEQYF. The chain combines TRBV7-2 with TRBJ2-7, with D possibly called TRBD1 or TRBD2 (5 bases each). The CDR3 is 14 residues long. Germline CDR1 SGHTA, CDR2 FQGNSA. The V end was cut by 3 bases, the J end by 3 bases, with 12 bases between.

For this clonotype: One end of the junction is discordant with germline, which a read error may explain. V gene TRBV5-1 combines with J gene TRBJ2-1; 14 nucleotides match TRBD2. The CDR3 spans 16 residues. CDR1 is SGHRS and CDR2 is YFSETQ in the germline V gene. The CDR3 DNA reads TGCGCCGGCAGCCCCGGGACTAGCGGGAGTTTAAATGAGCAGTTCTTC. Residues: CAGSPGTSGSLNEQFF.

This clonotype was observed at least ten times. The chain recombines TRBV28 with TRBJ2-7, with 9 bases fitting TRBD1. V trimming: 5 bases; J trimming: 3 bases; junction bases outside the gene matches: 8. In germline, CDR1 is MDHEN, CDR2 SYDVKM. The CDR3 loop spans 15 amino acids. This chain's CDR3 is CASSTGTGSYYEQYF. As DNA, the CDR3 is TGTGCCAGCAGTACGGGGACAGGGAGTTACTACGAGCAGTACTTC.

This rearrangement joins TRBV9 to TRBJ2-7; tentatively, D is TRBD1 (6 bases). CDR1 and CDR2 from the germline V gene are SGDLS and YYNGEE. CDR3 length: 15 residues. Trimming cost V 3 bases and J 3 bases, with 16 bases left between them. CDR3 in amino acids: CASSGGGAGDYEQYF. The CDR3 region has the DNA TGTGCCAGCAGCGGGGGCGGAGCAGGGGACTACGAGCAGTACTTC.

This clonotype has a count of ten or more. The genes are TRBV7-2 and TRBJ1-1; no reliable D call. Per germline, CDR1 SGHTA and CDR2 FQGNSA. The CDR3 loop spans 14 amino acids. Deletions cut 1 base from V and 1 base from J, with 7 bases between. The CDR3 region has the DNA TGTGCCAGCAGCTTAGTACCGCCGAACACTGAAGCTTTCTTT. Translated, it gives CASSLVPPNTEAFF.

This clonotype has more than one count but fewer than ten. This sequence joins TRBV19 and TRBJ1-5, with TRBD1 matching over 8 bases. The V gene end was trimmed by 7 bases and the J gene end by 6 bases; junction bases not matched to a gene: 11. Germline V gives CDR1 LNHDA, CDR2 SQIVND (reference sequence). The CDR3 sequence is 15 residues long. CDR3 DNA: TGTGCCAGTATCCCAGGGGGCGCGAGGGGTCAGCCCCAGCATTTT. This gives the protein CASIPGGARGQPQHF.

In this sample, this clonotype turned up many times. The chain recombines TRBV6-1 with TRBJ1-5; a weak D match, TRBD1 (5 bases). Trimming left V 2 bases short and J 2 bases short, with 10 bases between. The CDR3 sequence is 15 residues long. Germline V gives CDR1 MNHNS, CDR2 SASEGT. CDR3 amino acids: CASSEQGNGNQPQHF. The CDR3 bases are TGTGCCAGCAGTGAACAGGGTAACGGCAATCAGCCCCAGCATTTT.

In its sample, this clonotype was seen many times. The chain couples TRBV7-6 to TRBJ1-5; D unresolved. V lost 0 bases and J lost 7, with 4 bases in between. The CDR3 loop spans 12 amino acids. CDR1 and CDR2 (germline): SGHVS, FNYEAQ. CDR3 residues: CASSLAGQPQHF. The DNA for the CDR3 is TGTGCCAGCAGCTTAGCGGGCCAGCCCCAGCATTTT.

This sequence joins TRBV3-1 and TRBJ2-7; TRBD2 matches at 12 bases. The V gene's germline CDR1 is LGHDT and CDR2 YNNKEL (reference sequence). The V and J ends lost 3 bases and 6 bases, in that order; junction bases with no gene match: 6. The CDR3 has 15 amino acids. The CDR3 DNA reads as TGTGCCAGCAGCCAGCAGCCGGGACTAGCGGGCGAGCAGTACTTC. Its translation is CASSQQPGLAGEQYF.

This clonotype was seen only a few times. The rearrangement joins TRBV4-2 to TRBJ2-7, with TRBD1 matching over 8 bases. CDR1 is LGHNA, CDR2 YNFKEQ, per germline. This CDR3 spans 14 amino acids. The V gene end was trimmed by 2 bases and the J gene end by 2 bases; junction bases not matched to a gene: 2. CDR3 nucleotide sequence: TGTGCCAGCAGCCAATGGGACAGGACCTACGAGCAGTACTTC. Translated, it gives CASSQWDRTYEQYF.

This clonotype was observed many times. The chain links TRBV6-1 to TRBJ2-7; 11 bases map to TRBD1. Unmatched junction bases numbered 9, after V lost 7 bases and J lost 1 base. CDR1 is MNHNS and CDR2 is SASEGT in the germline V gene. This CDR3 comprises 16 residues. The CDR3 region has the DNA TGTGCCAGCACTGGGACAGGGGGTGCCGGTTCCTACGAGCAGTACTTC. Translating it yields CASTGTGGAGSYEQYF.

This clonotype was recorded at least ten times. The chain uses TRBV3-1 and TRBJ2-1; 15 bases are shared with TRBD2. The CDR3 extends over 14 amino acids. Germline loops: CDR1 LGHDT, CDR2 YNNKEL (reference sequence). The trim removed 4 bases at V and 12 bases at J, leaving 4 bases unmatched. Here the CDR3 DNA reads TGTGCCAGCAGCCTCGAGGGACTAGCGGGAGGGCAGTTCTTC. Residues: CASSLEGLAGGQFF.